The T cell receptor (beta chain) under discussion was sequenced for a study of cytomegalovirus exposure and HLA in healthy donors. As concerns this clone: The antigen remains undetermined.

Germline-derived CDR1 and CDR2 are LNHDA and SQIVND (reference sequence). CDR3 length: 14 residues. V was cut by 9 bases and J by 5 bases, with 17 bases left in between. Regarding the study as a whole: A later analysis found that most CMV-associated TCR beta chains appeared HLA-restricted.

In the PCR, 60 Vbeta and 13 Jbeta primers were used. Using immunoSEQ multiplex PCR, the repertoire was profiled, and TCRdb retains in-frame clones only, with some absent. The top ten hold roughly 2.4% of the sample, which has 120,000 or so clones, around 81% seen once. Sequenced sample: PBMCs. This chain joins TRBV19 and TRBJ1-5, with D tentatively TRBD1 (5 bases). This receptor was obtained from a woman between 40 and 50 years old in good health and CMV-seronegative. The CDR3 reads CASLAGQEDQPQHF. DNA of the CDR3: TGTGCCAGCCTGGCCGGACAAGAAGATCAGCCCCAGCATTTT.